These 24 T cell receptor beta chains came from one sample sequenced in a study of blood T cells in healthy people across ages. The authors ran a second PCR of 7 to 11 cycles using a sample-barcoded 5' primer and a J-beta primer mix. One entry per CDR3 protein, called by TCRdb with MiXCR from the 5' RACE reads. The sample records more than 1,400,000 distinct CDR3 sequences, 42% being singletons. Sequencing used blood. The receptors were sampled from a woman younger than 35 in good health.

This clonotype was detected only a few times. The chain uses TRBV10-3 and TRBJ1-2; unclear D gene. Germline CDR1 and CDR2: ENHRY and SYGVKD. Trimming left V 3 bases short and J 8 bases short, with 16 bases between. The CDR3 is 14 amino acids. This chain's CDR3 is CAISEHILSTGYTF. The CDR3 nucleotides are TGTGCCATCAGTGAACACATTCTCTCCACGGGCTACACCTTC.

The CDR3 reads CASSEALLAGIYEQYF. The CDR3 DNA is TGTGCCAGCAGTGAAGCCCTCCTAGCGGGAATCTACGAGCAGTACTTC. The chain carries TRBV2 and TRBJ2-7; 9 bases line up with TRBD2. Germline loops: CDR1 SNHLY, CDR2 FYNNEI. V lost 0 bases and J lost 3; bases outside the gene matches: 6. The CDR3 runs to 16 residues.

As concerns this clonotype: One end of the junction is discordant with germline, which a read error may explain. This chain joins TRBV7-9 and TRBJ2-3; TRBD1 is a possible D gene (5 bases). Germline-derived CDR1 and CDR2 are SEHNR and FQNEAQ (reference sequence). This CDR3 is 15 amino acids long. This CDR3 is CVSSSQGVVVDTQYF. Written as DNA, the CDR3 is TGTGTCAGCAGCTCCCAGGGTGTCGTTGTGGATACGCAGTATTTT.

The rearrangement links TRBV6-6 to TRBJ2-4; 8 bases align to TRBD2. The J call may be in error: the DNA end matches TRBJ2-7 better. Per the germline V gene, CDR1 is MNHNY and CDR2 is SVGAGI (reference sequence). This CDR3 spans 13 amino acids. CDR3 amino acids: CASRGPAGDEQYF. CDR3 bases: TGTGCCAGCAGAGGCCCAGCGGGAGACGAGCAGTACTTC.

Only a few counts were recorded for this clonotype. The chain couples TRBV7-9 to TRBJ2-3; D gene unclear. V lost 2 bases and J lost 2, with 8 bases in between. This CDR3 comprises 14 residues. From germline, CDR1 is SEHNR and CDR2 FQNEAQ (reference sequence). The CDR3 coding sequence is TGTGCCAGCAGCTTACGGCTTATCACAGATACGCAGTATTTT. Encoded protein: CASSLRLITDTQYF.

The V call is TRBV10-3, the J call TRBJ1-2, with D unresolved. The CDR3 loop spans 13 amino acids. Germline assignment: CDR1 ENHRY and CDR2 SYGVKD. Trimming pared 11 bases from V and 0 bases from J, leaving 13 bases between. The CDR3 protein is CALSPGANYGYTF. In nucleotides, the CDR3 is TGTGCCCTCTCCCCCGGGGCTAACTATGGCTACACCTTC.

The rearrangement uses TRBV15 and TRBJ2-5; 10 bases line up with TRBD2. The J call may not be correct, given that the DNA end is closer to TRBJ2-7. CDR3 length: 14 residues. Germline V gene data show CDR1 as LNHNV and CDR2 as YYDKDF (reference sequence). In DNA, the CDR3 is TGTGCCACCAGCAAGGCTAGCGGGAGCTACGAGCAGTACTTC. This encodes CATSKASGSYEQYF.

The CDR3 sequence is CASSYIGRIPNEQYF. DNA of the CDR3: TGTGCCAGCAGTTACATCGGGAGGATCCCCAATGAGCAGTACTTC. The rearrangement joins TRBV6-5 to TRBJ2-1, with 7 bases fitting TRBD2. The assigned J gene may be wrong: the sequence end matches TRBJ2-7 better. This CDR3 contains 15 residues. Germline CDR1 reads MNHEY; CDR2 reads SVGAGI.

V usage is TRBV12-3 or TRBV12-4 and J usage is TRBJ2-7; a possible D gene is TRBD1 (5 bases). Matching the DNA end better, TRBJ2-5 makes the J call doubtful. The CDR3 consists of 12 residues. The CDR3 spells CAIQATFGTQYF. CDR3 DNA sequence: TGTGCCATACAGGCCACCTTCGGGACCCAGTACTTC.

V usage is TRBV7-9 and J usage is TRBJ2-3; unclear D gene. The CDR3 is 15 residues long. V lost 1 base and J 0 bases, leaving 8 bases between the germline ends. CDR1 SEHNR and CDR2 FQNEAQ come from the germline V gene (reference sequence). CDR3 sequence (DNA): TGTGCCAGCAGCTTAGGACGGTTTAGCACAGATACGCAGTATTTT. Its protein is CASSLGRFSTDTQYF.

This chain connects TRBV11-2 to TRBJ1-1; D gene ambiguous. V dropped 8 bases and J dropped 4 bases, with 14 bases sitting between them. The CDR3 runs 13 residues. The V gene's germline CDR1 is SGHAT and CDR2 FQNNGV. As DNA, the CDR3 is TGTGCCAGCGCGGCAGGCTTCAGCACTGAAGCTTTCTTT. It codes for CASAAGFSTEAFF.

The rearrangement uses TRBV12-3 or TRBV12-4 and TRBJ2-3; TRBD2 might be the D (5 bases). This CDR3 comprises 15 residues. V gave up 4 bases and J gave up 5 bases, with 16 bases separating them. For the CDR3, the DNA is TGTGCCAGCAGTTCGAGCGGAGAGAGAGGAGATACGCAGTATTTT. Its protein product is CASSSSGERGDTQYF.

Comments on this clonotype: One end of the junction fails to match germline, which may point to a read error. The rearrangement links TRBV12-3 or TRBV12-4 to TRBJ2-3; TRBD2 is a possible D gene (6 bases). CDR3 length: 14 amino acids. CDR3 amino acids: CASSYGGWADTEYF. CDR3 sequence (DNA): TGTGCCAGCAGTTACGGGGGTTGGGCAGATACGGAGTATTTT.

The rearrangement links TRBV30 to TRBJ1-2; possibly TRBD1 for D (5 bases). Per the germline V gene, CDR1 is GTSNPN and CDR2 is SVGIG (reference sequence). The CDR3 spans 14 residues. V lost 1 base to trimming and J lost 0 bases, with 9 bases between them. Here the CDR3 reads CAWSGGIPNYGYTF. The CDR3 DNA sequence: TGTGCCTGGAGTGGGGGGATCCCTAACTATGGCTACACCTTC.

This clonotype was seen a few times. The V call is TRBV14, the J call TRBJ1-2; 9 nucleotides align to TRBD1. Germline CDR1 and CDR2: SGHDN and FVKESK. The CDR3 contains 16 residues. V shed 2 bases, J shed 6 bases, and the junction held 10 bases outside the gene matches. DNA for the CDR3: TGTGCCAGCAGCCAACAATCCCCCACAGGGGGCCATGGCTACACCTTC. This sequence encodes CASSQQSPTGGHGYTF.

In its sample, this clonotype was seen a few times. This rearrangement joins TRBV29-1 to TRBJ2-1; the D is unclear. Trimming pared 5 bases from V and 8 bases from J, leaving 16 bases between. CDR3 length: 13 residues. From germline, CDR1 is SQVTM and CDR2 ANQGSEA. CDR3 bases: TGCAGCGTTTTAGGCTCGACGGGCGATGAGCAGTTCTTC. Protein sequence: CSVLGSTGDEQFF.

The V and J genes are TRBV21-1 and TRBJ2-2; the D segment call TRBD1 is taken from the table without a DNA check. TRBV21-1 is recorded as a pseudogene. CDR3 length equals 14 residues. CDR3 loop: CASSKYLGPGELFF. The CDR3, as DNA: TGTGCCAGCAGCAAATACCTGGGACCCGGGGAGCTGTTTTTT.

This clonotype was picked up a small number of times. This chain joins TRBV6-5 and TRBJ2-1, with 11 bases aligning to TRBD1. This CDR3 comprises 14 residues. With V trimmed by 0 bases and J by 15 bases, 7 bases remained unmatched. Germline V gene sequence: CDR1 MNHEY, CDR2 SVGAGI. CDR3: CASSYSMDRGRWFF. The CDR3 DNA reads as TGTGCCAGCAGTTACTCGATGGACAGGGGGCGATGGTTCTTC.

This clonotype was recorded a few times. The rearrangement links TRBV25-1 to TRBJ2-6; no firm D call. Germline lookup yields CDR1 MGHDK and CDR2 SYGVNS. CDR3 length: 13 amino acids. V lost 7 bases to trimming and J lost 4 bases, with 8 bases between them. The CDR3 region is CASTGSGANVLTF. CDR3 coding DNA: TGTGCCAGCACTGGTAGCGGGGCCAACGTCCTGACTTTC.

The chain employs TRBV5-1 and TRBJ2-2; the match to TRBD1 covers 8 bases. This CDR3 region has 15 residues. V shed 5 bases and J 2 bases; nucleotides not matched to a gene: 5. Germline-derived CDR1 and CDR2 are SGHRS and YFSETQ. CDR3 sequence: CASSPDRENTGELFF. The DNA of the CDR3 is TGCGCCAGCAGTCCGGACAGGGAAAACACCGGGGAGCTGTTTTTT.

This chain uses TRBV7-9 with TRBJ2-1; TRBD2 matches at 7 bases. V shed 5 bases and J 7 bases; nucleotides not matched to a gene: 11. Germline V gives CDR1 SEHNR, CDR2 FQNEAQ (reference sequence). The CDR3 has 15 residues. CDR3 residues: CASSRGEGALNEQFF. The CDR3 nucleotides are TGTGCCAGCAGCCGGGGGGAGGGCGCGTTAAATGAGCAGTTCTTC.

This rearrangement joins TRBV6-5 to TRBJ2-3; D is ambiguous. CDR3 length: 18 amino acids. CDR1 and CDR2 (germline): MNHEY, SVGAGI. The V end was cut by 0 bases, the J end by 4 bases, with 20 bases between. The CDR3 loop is CASSYSKGEPDPPDTQYF. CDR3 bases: TGTGCCAGCAGTTACTCGAAGGGCGAGCCCGACCCTCCAGATACGCAGTATTTT.

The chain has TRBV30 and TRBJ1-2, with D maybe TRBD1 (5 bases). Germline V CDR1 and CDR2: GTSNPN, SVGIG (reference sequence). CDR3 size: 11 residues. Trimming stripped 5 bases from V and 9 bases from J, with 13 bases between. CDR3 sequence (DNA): TGTGCCTGGGCGGGAGGGGCTCGCTACACCTTC. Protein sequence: CAWAGGARYTF.

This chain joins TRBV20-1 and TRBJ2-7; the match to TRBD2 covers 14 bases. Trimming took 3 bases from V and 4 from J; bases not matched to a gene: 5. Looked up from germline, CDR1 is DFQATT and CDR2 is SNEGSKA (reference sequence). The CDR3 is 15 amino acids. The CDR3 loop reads CSASLGTSGSYEQYF. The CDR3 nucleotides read TGCAGTGCTAGCCTTGGGACTAGCGGGAGTTACGAGCAGTACTTC.